This is a list of T cell receptor beta chains from one sample in a study of T cells after yellow fever vaccination. TCRdb ran MiXCR on the 5' RACE reads and lists one entry per CDR3 protein. The sample records 65,000 to 90,000 distinct CDR3 sequences, 10% to 15% being singletons. Material: CD8+ T cells not binding an NS4B(214-222) dextramer, sorted from PBMCs, obtained roughly 20 days after the first yellow fever vaccination. The receptors derive from a man between 18 and 35 years old who received the YFV17D yellow fever vaccine. The CDR3 runs from the conserved cysteine through the conserved F or W. Fields, in order: CDR3 DNA, CDR3 protein, D gene, J gene, V gene, clone size. A D gene is named only where the DNA matches it firmly. Not all rows give a size; the values are once, few, many and, for expanded clones, a class.

CDR3 DNA: TGCGCCAGCAGCCAAATGGACAGGGGAAATGAAAAACTGTTTTTT
CDR3 protein: CASSQMDRGNEKLFF
D gene: TRBD1
J gene: TRBJ1-4
V gene: TRBV4-1
clone size: few

CDR3 DNA: TGTGCCAGCAGTTTCCTTGGACCCACTGAGCAGTTCTTC
CDR3 protein: CASSFLGPTEQFF
D gene: -
J gene: TRBJ2-1
V gene: TRBV27
clone size: -

CDR3 DNA: TGTGCCAGCAGCTTAGAGGGGAACGCGGACTATGGCTACACCTTC
CDR3 protein: CASSLEGNADYGYTF
D gene: -
J gene: TRBJ1-2
V gene: TRBV7-6
clone size: few

CDR3 DNA: TGCGCCAGCAGCTGGATGGGTAACTATGGCTACACCTTC
CDR3 protein: CASSWMGNYGYTF
D gene: -
J gene: TRBJ1-2
V gene: TRBV5-1
clone size: few

CDR3 DNA: TGTGCCAGCAGTTGGCTCCTAGCGGGGGGCACAGATACGCAGTATTTT
CDR3 protein: CASSWLLAGGTDTQYF
D gene: TRBD2
J gene: TRBJ2-3
V gene: TRBV6-5
clone size: -

CDR3 DNA: TGTGCCAGCAGCCAATTGGGACTAGGCAACGAGCAGTACTTC
CDR3 protein: CASSQLGLGNEQYF
D gene: TRBD2
J gene: TRBJ2-7
V gene: TRBV14
clone size: -

CDR3 DNA: TGCGCCAGCAGCCAGGACAGGGGAGCGGGCACTGAAGCTTTCTTT
CDR3 protein: CASSQDRGAGTEAFF
D gene: TRBD1
J gene: TRBJ1-1
V gene: TRBV4-1
clone size: -

CDR3 DNA: TGTGCCAGCAGCGTTACTGGCGGGGGGATTTATGGGCAGTTCTTC
CDR3 protein: CASSVTGGGIYGQFF
D gene: TRBD2
J gene: TRBJ2-1
V gene: TRBV7-8
clone size: few

CDR3 DNA: TGTGCCAGCAGCGTATGGGGGGAGGCTGAGCAGTTCTTC
CDR3 protein: CASSVWGEAEQFF
D gene: -
J gene: TRBJ2-1
V gene: TRBV9
clone size: few

CDR3 DNA: TGCAGTGCTACGAGCGCCCCGAACACTGAAGCTTTCTTT
CDR3 protein: CSATSAPNTEAFF
D gene: -
J gene: TRBJ1-1
V gene: TRBV20-1
clone size: few

CDR3 DNA: TGTGCCAGCAGCGAGGGACAGGTCGCCGAGCAGTACTTC
CDR3 protein: CASSEGQVAEQYF
D gene: TRBD1
J gene: TRBJ2-7
V gene: TRBV3-1
clone size: -

CDR3 DNA: TGTGCCAGCAGCCAAGCCGGGAGCGAGCAGTACTTC
CDR3 protein: CASSQAGSEQYF
D gene: -
J gene: TRBJ2-7
V gene: TRBV3-1
clone size: few

CDR3 DNA: TGTGCCAGCAGACACTTTCGGGCCCAGTACTTC
CDR3 protein: CASRHFRAQYF
D gene: -
J gene: TRBJ2-5
V gene: TRBV5-8
clone size: few

CDR3 DNA: TGCGCCAGCAGCGGGGGACAGGAGAACACTGAAGCTTTCTTT
CDR3 protein: CASSGGQENTEAFF
D gene: TRBD1
J gene: TRBJ1-1
V gene: TRBV5-1
clone size: -

CDR3 DNA: TGTGCCAGCAGTACCGTTTACGAGGGGGGCGGCACAGATACGCAGTATTTT
CDR3 protein: CASSTVYEGGGTDTQYF
D gene: -
J gene: TRBJ2-3
V gene: TRBV12-3/TRBV12-4
clone size: few

CDR3 DNA: TGTGCCAGCAGCTTAGGAGCTCATGAGCAGTTCTTC
CDR3 protein: CASSLGAHEQFF
D gene: -
J gene: TRBJ2-1
V gene: TRBV7-2
clone size: -

CDR3 DNA: TGTGCCACCAGCGGCCAGGTGGGAGGGCCCGCCACTGAAGCTTTCTTT
CDR3 protein: CATSGQVGGPATEAFF
D gene: -
J gene: TRBJ1-1
V gene: TRBV15
clone size: few

CDR3 DNA: TGTGCCAGCAAGGTCGAACAGGCCGCGAACACCGGGGAGCTGTTTTTT
CDR3 protein: CASKVEQAANTGELFF
D gene: -
J gene: TRBJ2-2
V gene: TRBV2
clone size: few

CDR3 DNA: TGTGCCAGCAGCTTATTACCGACGACCGATAGCACAGATACGCAGTATTTT
CDR3 protein: CASSLLPTTDSTDTQYF
D gene: -
J gene: TRBJ2-3
V gene: TRBV11-2
clone size: -

CDR3 DNA: TGTGCCAGCAGCTCCTCGGGGGGGCGGTACAATGAGCAGTTCTTC
CDR3 protein: CASSSSGGRYNEQFF
D gene: TRBD2
J gene: TRBJ2-1
V gene: TRBV7-3
clone size: few

CDR3 DNA: TGCGCCAGCAGTGAGATGACTAGCGGGGGTGCCGGGGAGCTGTTTTTT
CDR3 protein: CASSEMTSGGAGELFF
D gene: TRBD2
J gene: TRBJ2-2
V gene: TRBV10-2
clone size: -

CDR3 DNA: TGTGCCAGCAGTTTTCGACAGAAAGAGACCCAGTACTTC
CDR3 protein: CASSFRQKETQYF
D gene: -
J gene: TRBJ2-5
V gene: TRBV28
clone size: -

CDR3 DNA: TGTGCCAGCATTGGGGGGTACGAGCAGTACTTC
CDR3 protein: CASIGGYEQYF
D gene: -
J gene: TRBJ2-7
V gene: TRBV7-9
clone size: few

CDR3 DNA: TGCGCCAGCAGCCTACGACTGGATAGCGGGGGGTCGGGTGCAGATACGCAGTATTTT
CDR3 protein: CASSLRLDSGGSGADTQYF
D gene: TRBD2
J gene: TRBJ2-3
V gene: TRBV4-3
clone size: -

CDR3 DNA: TGTGCCAGCAGCCCAAAGTTTGGGGGAAAGACCCAGTACTTC
CDR3 protein: CASSPKFGGKTQYF
D gene: -
J gene: TRBJ2-5
V gene: TRBV9
clone size: few

CDR3 DNA: TGTGCCAGCAGTTACGTCTGGCGGGCTAGCGGGGTGGAAGATACGCAGTATTTT
CDR3 protein: CASSYVWRASGVEDTQYF
D gene: TRBD2
J gene: TRBJ2-3
V gene: TRBV6-2/TRBV6-3
clone size: -

CDR3 DNA: TGTGCCAGCATAGGGGGCTGGAACACTGAAGCTTTCTTT
CDR3 protein: CASIGGWNTEAFF
D gene: TRBD1
J gene: TRBJ1-1
V gene: TRBV6-6
clone size: -

CDR3 DNA: TGTGCCAGCAGTTTCTGGGGGCTGGGCGGGGAGCTGTTTTTT
CDR3 protein: CASSFWGLGGELFF
D gene: -
J gene: TRBJ2-2
V gene: TRBV27
clone size: -

CDR3 DNA: TGCAGCGTTGAAGACCCGACAGGGAAGGGCTACGAGCAGTACTTC
CDR3 protein: CSVEDPTGKGYEQYF
D gene: TRBD1
J gene: TRBJ2-7
V gene: TRBV29-1
clone size: few

CDR3 DNA: TGTGCCAGCAGTGACACGGGCTCGGGGGAGCTGTTTTTT
CDR3 protein: CASSDTGSGELFF
D gene: -
J gene: TRBJ2-2
V gene: TRBV6-1
clone size: few

CDR3 DNA: TGTGCCAGCAGTTACATACAGGTCGAGGATGAGCAGTTCTTC
CDR3 protein: CASSYIQVEDEQFF
D gene: -
J gene: TRBJ2-1
V gene: TRBV6-2/TRBV6-3
clone size: -

CDR3 DNA: TGTGCCAGCAGCTATATGTCGGGGTTCCAAGAGACCCAGTACTTC
CDR3 protein: CASSYMSGFQETQYF
D gene: -
J gene: TRBJ2-5
V gene: TRBV7-8
clone size: few

CDR3 DNA: TGCGCCAGCGGCAATGGGGGGGCAAGGGAAAAACTGTTTTTT
CDR3 protein: CASGNGGAREKLFF
D gene: -
J gene: TRBJ1-4
V gene: TRBV23-1
clone size: few

CDR3 DNA: TGTGCCAGTAGTGTGCAGGGTGGGAACACCGGGGAGCTGTTTTTT
CDR3 protein: CASSVQGGNTGELFF
D gene: -
J gene: TRBJ2-2
V gene: TRBV19
clone size: -

CDR3 DNA: TGCAGTGCTCCAAACCCTAGCGGGAACTCCTACGAGCAGTACTTC
CDR3 protein: CSAPNPSGNSYEQYF
D gene: TRBD2
J gene: TRBJ2-7
V gene: TRBV20-1
clone size: once

CDR3 DNA: TGTGCCAGCAGCCAAACCGGGACAGAGGGAAATGAGCAGTTCTTC
CDR3 protein: CASSQTGTEGNEQFF
D gene: TRBD1
J gene: TRBJ2-1
V gene: TRBV4-2
clone size: few

CDR3 DNA: TGTGCCAGCGGAAGGGACAGGTTCACTGAGACCCAGTACTTC
CDR3 protein: CASGRDRFTETQYF
D gene: TRBD1
J gene: TRBJ2-5
V gene: TRBV6-1
clone size: few

CDR3 DNA: TGTGCCAGTCTGTCTGGAAACACCATATATTTT
CDR3 protein: CASLSGNTIYF
D gene: -
J gene: TRBJ1-3
V gene: TRBV2
clone size: few

CDR3 DNA: TGTGCCAGCAGTTTACACAGGGAGTACTCACCCCTCCACTTT
CDR3 protein: CASSLHREYSPLHF
D gene: -
J gene: TRBJ1-6
V gene: TRBV28
clone size: many

CDR3 DNA: TGTGCCAGCAGCTTATTTCAGGGTCGGTCACCCCTCCACTTT
CDR3 protein: CASSLFQGRSPLHF
D gene: -
J gene: TRBJ1-6
V gene: TRBV7-6
clone size: -

CDR3 DNA: TGCGCCAGCAGCAGCGAGCAGTACTTC
CDR3 protein: CASSSEQYF
D gene: -
J gene: TRBJ2-7
V gene: TRBV5-1
clone size: few

CDR3 DNA: TGCGCCAGCAGCCCCGAACTAGCGCGCACACTTAGCACAGATACGCAGTATTTT
CDR3 protein: CASSPELARTLSTDTQYF
D gene: TRBD2
J gene: TRBJ2-3
V gene: TRBV4-1
clone size: -

CDR3 DNA: TGTGCCAGCAGCTTGGCAGGGTTCGTCTATGGCTACACCTTC
CDR3 protein: CASSLAGFVYGYTF
D gene: -
J gene: TRBJ1-2
V gene: TRBV5-6
clone size: few

CDR3 DNA: TGCAGTGCTCAGTCAGGGGAGGGGAACAATGAGCAGTTCTTC
CDR3 protein: CSAQSGEGNNEQFF
D gene: -
J gene: TRBJ2-1
V gene: TRBV20-1
clone size: -

CDR3 DNA: TGTGCCAGCACTCTTCCCTCGCGGGGCAACACAGATACGCAGTATTTT
CDR3 protein: CASTLPSRGNTDTQYF
D gene: -
J gene: TRBJ2-3
V gene: TRBV27
clone size: -

CDR3 DNA: TGTGCCATCGGTGGGACCGGAGAAAACATTCAGTACTTC
CDR3 protein: CAIGGTGENIQYF
D gene: -
J gene: TRBJ2-4
V gene: TRBV10-3
clone size: -

CDR3 DNA: TGCAGTGCTAGAGAGCCCCTCAGCCGCGACAGCCGACACGACACCGGGGAGCTGTTTTTT
CDR3 protein: CSAREPLSRDSRHDTGELFF
D gene: -
J gene: TRBJ2-2
V gene: TRBV20-1
clone size: few

CDR3 DNA: TGCAGCGTTGAAGATGGCAGGGGAAAAACTAGCACAGATACGCAGTATTTT
CDR3 protein: CSVEDGRGKTSTDTQYF
D gene: -
J gene: TRBJ2-3
V gene: TRBV29-1
clone size: few

CDR3 DNA: TGCAGTGCTATGTGGACTAGCGGAGTAATGCAGTACTTC
CDR3 protein: CSAMWTSGVMQYF
D gene: TRBD2
J gene: TRBJ2-7
V gene: TRBV20-1
clone size: few

CDR3 DNA: TGCGCCAGCAGCTTGTCCCAGGGACTGAAAAATGAGCAGTTCTTC
CDR3 protein: CASSLSQGLKNEQFF
D gene: -
J gene: TRBJ2-1
V gene: TRBV5-1
clone size: -

CDR3 DNA: TGTGCCAGCAAAGAAAGCTCCTACAATGAGCAGTTCTTC
CDR3 protein: CASKESSYNEQFF
D gene: -
J gene: TRBJ2-1
V gene: TRBV5-5
clone size: few

CDR3 DNA: TGTGCCAGCAGCTTAGAGGCAGCCGGTAGCTCCTACAATGAGCAGTTCTTC
CDR3 protein: CASSLEAAGSSYNEQFF
D gene: -
J gene: TRBJ2-1
V gene: TRBV7-9
clone size: few

CDR3 DNA: TGTGCCAGCAGCCCCCGTATAGCCGGGGAGCTGTTTTTT
CDR3 protein: CASSPRIAGELFF
D gene: -
J gene: TRBJ2-2
V gene: TRBV13
clone size: few

CDR3 DNA: TGCGCCAGCAGCCAAGAGAGGGGGGCCATGGAATACACAGATACGCAGTATTTT
CDR3 protein: CASSQERGAMEYTDTQYF
D gene: -
J gene: TRBJ2-3
V gene: TRBV4-1
clone size: -